This T cell receptor (beta chain) was recorded in a study of blood T cell repertoires in COVID-19. Study-wide context: T cells, B-cell-depleted T cells, or PBMCs provided the cDNA or gDNA that served as material.

Assay used: immunoSEQ multiplex PCR; TCRdb lists only in-frame clones, some missing. The sample consists of approximately 100,000 clones, 88% of them appearing once. CDR1 is SEHNR and CDR2 is FQNEAQ in the germline V gene (reference sequence). There are 16 residues in the CDR3. V was pared by 3 bases and J by 6 bases, with 15 bases between. The sample taken for sequencing was peripheral blood. This sequence joins TRBV7-9 and TRBJ1-6, with no clear D. This TCR was recovered from a woman aged 55-70 years with acute or convalescent COVID-19. Here the CDR3 reads CASSFGAGSGNSPLHF. The CDR3 DNA sequence: TGTGCCAGCAGCTTTGGTGCTGGTTCGGGTAATTCACCCCTCCACTTT.